The rows below give T cell receptor beta chains drawn from one sample of a study of T cell changes during pregnancy in multiple sclerosis. Sequencing was performed with immunoSEQ multiplex PCR; in TCRdb, only in-frame clones are kept and a portion is missing. Of about 44,000 clones listed, approximately 96% were seen once; the top ten hold 0.75% to 0.9%. Source: peripheral blood, taken in the second trimester of pregnancy. These receptors came from a female donor with multiple sclerosis, enrolled in a pregnancy study. The CDR3 runs from the conserved cysteine through the conserved F or W. A D gene is named only where the DNA matches it firmly. For some rows the clone size is stated as once, few or many, or as a class when expanded; others skip it.

V	D	size	J	CDR3	DNA
TRBV18	TRBD1	.	TRBJ2-7	CASSPRDSYYEQYF	TGTGCCAGCTCACCCCGGGACAGCTACTACGAGCAGTACTTC
TRBV4-3	.	.	TRBJ1-2	CASSQEGGIGNYGYTF	TGCGCCAGCAGCCAAGAGGGAGGTATTGGTAACTATGGCTACACCTTC
TRBV28	TRBD2	.	TRBJ2-3	CASSLTGLAGGTDTQYF	TGTGCCAGCAGTTTGACTGGACTAGCGGGGGGCACAGATACGCAGTATTTT
TRBV15	TRBD1	.	TRBJ1-5	CATSRGTGYNQPQHF	TGTGCCACCAGCAGAGGGACAGGTTACAATCAGCCCCAGCATTTT
TRBV29-1	TRBD1	.	TRBJ1-5	CSVAPGTDNQPQHF	TGCAGCGTTGCCCCCGGGACAGATAATCAGCCCCAGCATTTT
TRBV29-1	.	.	TRBJ2-7	CSVAGRGRYEQYF	TGCAGCGTTGCTGGAAGGGGCCGGTACGAGCAGTACTTC
TRBV7-9	.	.	TRBJ2-7	CASSPPGGVWEQYF	TGTGCCAGCAGCCCTCCCGGGGGAGTGTGGGAGCAGTACTTC
TRBV13	TRBD1	.	TRBJ2-3	CASSGDRSSTDTQYF	TGTGCCAGCAGCGGGGACAGGAGCTCCACAGATACGCAGTATTTT
TRBV7-2	.	.	TRBJ2-3	CASSLVSGRTDTQYF	TGTGCCAGCAGCTTGGTGAGCGGGCGCACAGATACGCAGTATTTT
TRBV6-1	.	medium-sized	TRBJ2-1	CASTGRGEYNEQFF	TGTGCCAGCACGGGCAGGGGCGAATACAATGAGCAGTTCTTC
TRBV19	TRBD1	.	TRBJ1-3	CASSLDRAGGNTIYF	TGTGCCAGTAGTCTCGACAGGGCTGGTGGAAACACCATATATTTT
TRBV27	TRBD1	once	TRBJ1-2	CASSLASTGTYGYTF	TGTGCCAGCAGTTTAGCCTCGACAGGGACCTATGGCTACACCTTC
TRBV6-1	.	.	TRBJ1-1	CASARVFDTEAFF	TGTGCCAGCGCCAGGGTATTTGACACTGAAGCTTTCTTT
TRBV7-9	TRBD2	.	TRBJ2-7	CASSRPGGGRGEQYF	TGTGCCAGCAGCCGACCGGGGGGAGGGCGTGGCGAGCAGTACTTC
TRBV5-6	.	.	TRBJ1-4	CASSSGEGNNEKLFF	TGTGCCAGCAGCTCCGGGGAGGGAAATAATGAAAAACTGTTTTTT
TRBV20-1	.	.	TRBJ2-7	CSARGVYEQYF	TGCAGTGCTAGAGGAGTTTACGAGCAGTACTTC
TRBV10-1	TRBD2	.	TRBJ2-1	CASSEGLAVYNEQFF	TGCGCCAGCAGTGAGGGACTAGCGGTTTACAATGAGCAGTTCTTC
TRBV5-4	.	.	TRBJ1-2	CASSLLARSNYGYTF	TGTGCCAGCAGCCTCTTAGCTCGATCCAACTATGGCTACACCTTC
TRBV29-1	TRBD1	once	TRBJ1-2	CSVESPTPGTGLYGYTF	TGCAGCGTTGAAAGTCCGACGCCCGGGACAGGCCTTTATGGCTACACCTTC
TRBV6-1	TRBD1	.	TRBJ2-1	CASRLRQGGNEQFF	TGTGCCAGCAGACTCAGACAGGGGGGGAATGAGCAGTTCTTC
TRBV29-1	TRBD2	.	TRBJ2-1	CSVGWTSGWDYNEQFF	TGCAGCGTGGGATGGACTAGCGGGTGGGATTACAATGAGCAGTTCTTC
TRBV19	TRBD2	.	TRBJ2-3	CASSTLGLAGGPDTQYF	TGTGCCAGTAGTACCCTGGGACTAGCGGGAGGGCCAGATACGCAGTATTTT
TRBV4-2	.	.	TRBJ2-1	CASSKRADTGFDEQFF	TGTGCCAGCAGCAAGAGGGCAGATACGGGCTTTGATGAGCAGTTCTTC
TRBV5-1	TRBD2	.	TRBJ2-1	CASSFGLAGYNEQFF	TGCGCCAGCAGCTTTGGTTTAGCGGGGTACAATGAGCAGTTCTTC
TRBV9	TRBD2	.	TRBJ2-3	CASSVAGTSGGAKDTQYF	TGTGCCAGCAGCGTAGCGGGGACTAGCGGGGGGGCCAAAGATACGCAGTATTTT
TRBV2	.	.	TRBJ2-1	CASTGNEQFF	TGTGCCAGCACGGGGAATGAGCAGTTCTTC
TRBV19	TRBD2	once	TRBJ2-1	CASSIDSALAGAKNNEQFF	TGTGCCAGTAGTATAGATTCTGCCCTAGCGGGGGCTAAGAACAATGAGCAGTTCTTC
TRBV27	TRBD2	.	TRBJ2-3	CASSAGTSSTDTQYF	TGTGCCAGCAGTGCCGGGACTAGCTCCACAGATACGCAGTATTTT
TRBV27	TRBD1	.	TRBJ2-1	CASSRRRDRDGEVRFF	TGTGCCAGCAGTCGAAGGAGGGACAGGGATGGGGAGGTTCGGTTCTTC
TRBV6-5	.	.	TRBJ2-2	CASNPSRGAGELFF	TGTGCCAGCAACCCTTCACGAGGTGCCGGGGAGCTGTTTTTT
TRBV27	TRBD2	.	TRBJ2-4	CASSTGGSPLAKNIQYF	TGTGCCAGCAGTACGGGCGGGAGCCCCCTAGCCAAAAACATTCAGTACTTC
TRBV18	.	.	TRBJ2-5	CASSPLGQGETQYF	TGTGCCAGCTCACCACTTGGCCAGGGTGAGACCCAGTACTTC
TRBV11-2	.	.	TRBJ2-5	CASSLGSTGVGGETQYF	TGTGCCAGCAGCTTAGGCAGTACGGGGGTCGGGGGAGAGACCCAGTACTTC
TRBV28	TRBD1	.	TRBJ1-5	CASRTGGAGNQPQHF	TGTGCCAGCAGGACAGGGGGCGCGGGCAATCAGCCCCAGCATTTT
TRBV2	TRBD1	.	TRBJ1-1	CASSGDREAFF	TGTGCCAGCAGTGGGGACAGAGAAGCTTTCTTT
TRBV7-7	.	.	TRBJ2-1	CASSVGGTLGEQFF	TGTGCCAGCAGCGTAGGAGGGACTTTGGGTGAGCAGTTCTTC
TRBV11-1	.	.	TRBJ2-6	CASSSGLSSGANVLTF	TGTGCCAGCAGCTCAGGACTGAGCTCTGGGGCCAACGTCCTGACTTTC
TRBV19	.	.	TRBJ1-2	CASSIRDTSLRYTF	TGTGCCAGTAGCATTAGGGACACCTCACTGCGCTACACCTTC
TRBV19	.	once	TRBJ2-3	CASTLSGVSTDTQYF	TGTGCCAGTACCCTGTCAGGGGTGAGCACAGATACGCAGTATTTT
TRBV10-3	.	once	TRBJ2-7	CAISDGGSYEQYF	TGTGCCATCAGTGATGGCGGATCCTACGAGCAGTACTTC
TRBV30	.	.	TRBJ2-3	CAWTPGGTDTQYF	TGTGCCTGGACCCCCGGCGGTACAGATACGCAGTATTTT
TRBV19	.	.	TRBJ2-5	CASSIAGLSETQYF	TGTGCCAGTAGTATCGCAGGGTTGTCGGAGACCCAGTACTTC
TRBV19	.	few	TRBJ1-3	CASWDIASGNTIYF	TGTGCCAGTTGGGACATCGCCTCTGGAAACACCATATATTTT
TRBV4-2	TRBD2	.	TRBJ2-2	CASSQEAGLAGSTGELFF	TGTGCCAGCAGCCAAGAGGCGGGACTAGCGGGGTCCACCGGGGAGCTGTTTTTT
TRBV6-1	TRBD2	.	TRBJ2-7	CASSEVTSGSYEQYF	TGTGCCAGCAGTGAAGTGACTAGCGGGAGCTACGAGCAGTACTTC
TRBV7-9	.	.	TRBJ2-3	CASNKAVISTDTQYF	TGTGCCAGCAACAAAGCGGTAATAAGCACAGATACGCAGTATTTT
TRBV2	TRBD2	.	TRBJ2-5	CASSSGLAAYGQKYF	TGTGCCAGCAGCTCGGGACTAGCGGCATATGGACAGAAGTACTTC
TRBV15	.	.	TRBJ2-1	CATSRELLAGSYNEQFF	TGTGCCACCAGCAGAGAGCTGCTGGCGGGGAGTTACAATGAGCAGTTCTTC
TRBV5-8	.	.	TRBJ2-1	CASYFLSSYNEQFF	TGTGCCAGCTACTTTTTAAGCTCCTACAATGAGCAGTTCTTC
TRBV11-2	TRBD1	.	TRBJ2-1	CASSQLSRGWRPEQFF	TGTGCCAGCAGCCAACTCAGCAGGGGGTGGAGGCCCGAGCAGTTCTTC
TRBV5-8	TRBD1	once	TRBJ1-4	CASATGQYEKLFF	TGTGCCAGCGCGACGGGACAGTATGAAAAACTGTTTTTT
TRBV29-1	.	.	TRBJ1-1	CSVLHGGNTEAFF	TGCAGCGTTCTACATGGAGGGAACACTGAAGCTTTCTTT
TRBV6-5	TRBD1	.	TRBJ2-5	CASRQGVWETQYF	TGTGCCAGCAGACAGGGGGTCTGGGAGACCCAGTACTTC